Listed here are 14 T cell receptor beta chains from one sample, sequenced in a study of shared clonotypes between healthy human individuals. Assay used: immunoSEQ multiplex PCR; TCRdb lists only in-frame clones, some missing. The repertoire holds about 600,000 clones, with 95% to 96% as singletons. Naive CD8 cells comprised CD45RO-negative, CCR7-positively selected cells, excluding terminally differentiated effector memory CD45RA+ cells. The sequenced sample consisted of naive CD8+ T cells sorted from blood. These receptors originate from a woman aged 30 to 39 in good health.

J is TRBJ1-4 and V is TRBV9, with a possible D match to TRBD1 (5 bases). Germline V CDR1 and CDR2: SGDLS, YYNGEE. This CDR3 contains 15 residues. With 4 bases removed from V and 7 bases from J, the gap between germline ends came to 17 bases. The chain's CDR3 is CASSPRDEGPEKLFF. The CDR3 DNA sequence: TGTGCCAGCAGCCCCCGGGACGAGGGCCCTGAAAAACTGTTTTTT.

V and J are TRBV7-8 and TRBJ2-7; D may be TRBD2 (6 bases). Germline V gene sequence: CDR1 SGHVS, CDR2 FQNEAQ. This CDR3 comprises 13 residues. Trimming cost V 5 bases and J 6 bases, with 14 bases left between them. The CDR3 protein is CASSKPTSSEQYF. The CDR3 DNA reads TGTGCCAGCAGCAAGCCAACTAGCTCCGAGCAGTACTTC.

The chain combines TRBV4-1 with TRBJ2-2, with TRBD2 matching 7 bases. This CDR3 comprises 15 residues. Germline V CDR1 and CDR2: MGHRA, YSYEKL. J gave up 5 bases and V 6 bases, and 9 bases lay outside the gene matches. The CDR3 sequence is CASSGGVMGTGELFF. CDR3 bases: TGCGCCAGCAGTGGGGGGGTTATGGGTACCGGGGAGCTGTTTTTT.

CDR3 DNA sequence: TGTGCCAGCAGTTCCCCGCGGGACAGGGTTGAAGCTTTCTTT. Its translation is CASSSPRDRVEAFF. The V and J genes are TRBV28 and TRBJ1-1; 9 bases map to TRBD1. This CDR3 has 14 amino acids. The germline CDR1 and CDR2 sequences are MDHEN and SYDVKM. The V segment lost 4 bases and the J segment 7 bases; nucleotides outside the gene matches: 7.

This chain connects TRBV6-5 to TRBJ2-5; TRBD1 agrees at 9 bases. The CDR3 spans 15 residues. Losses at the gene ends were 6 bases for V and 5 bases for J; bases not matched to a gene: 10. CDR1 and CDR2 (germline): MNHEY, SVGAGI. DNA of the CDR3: TGTGCCAGCAGATACCAAACAGGGGGCGCGGAGACCCAGTACTTC. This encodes CASRYQTGGAETQYF.

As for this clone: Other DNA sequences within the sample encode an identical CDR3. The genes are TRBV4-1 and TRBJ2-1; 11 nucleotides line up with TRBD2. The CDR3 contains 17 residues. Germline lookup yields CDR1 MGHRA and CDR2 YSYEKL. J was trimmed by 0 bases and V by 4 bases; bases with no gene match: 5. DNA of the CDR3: TGCGCCAGCAGCCGGGGACTAGCGGAGAGCTCCTACAATGAGCAGTTCTTC. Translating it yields CASSRGLAESSYNEQFF.

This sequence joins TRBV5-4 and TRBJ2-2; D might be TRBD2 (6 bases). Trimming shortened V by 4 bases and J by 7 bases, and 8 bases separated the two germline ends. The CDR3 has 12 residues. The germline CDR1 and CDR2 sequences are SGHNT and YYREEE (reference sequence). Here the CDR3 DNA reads TGTGCCAGCAGCGTGGGGGGCGGGGAGCTGTTTTTT. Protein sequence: CASSVGGGELFF. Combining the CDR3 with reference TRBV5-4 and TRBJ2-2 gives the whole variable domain ETGVTQSPTHLIKTRGQQVTLRCSSQSGHNTVSWYQQALGQGPQFIFQYYREEENGRGNFPPRFSGLQFPNYSSELNVNALELDDSALYLCASSVGGGELFFGEGSRLTVL.

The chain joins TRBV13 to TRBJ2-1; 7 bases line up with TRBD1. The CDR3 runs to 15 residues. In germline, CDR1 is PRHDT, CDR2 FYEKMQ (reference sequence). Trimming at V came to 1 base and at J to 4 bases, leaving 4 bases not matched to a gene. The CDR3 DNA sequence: TGTGCCAGCAGCTTAGAACAGGGGTCGTACAATGAGCAGTTCTTC. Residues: CASSLEQGSYNEQFF.

The CDR3 sequence is CASSHTGPGGYTF. CDR3 nucleotide sequence: TGTGCCAGTAGCCACACAGGGCCGGGCGGCTACACCTTC. The rearrangement links TRBV19 to TRBJ1-2, with D possibly TRBD1 on 6 matching bases. Trimming took off 6 bases at V and 8 bases at J, with 16 bases between the two ends. Looked up from germline, CDR1 is LNHDA and CDR2 is SQIVND (reference sequence). The length of the CDR3 is 13 residues.

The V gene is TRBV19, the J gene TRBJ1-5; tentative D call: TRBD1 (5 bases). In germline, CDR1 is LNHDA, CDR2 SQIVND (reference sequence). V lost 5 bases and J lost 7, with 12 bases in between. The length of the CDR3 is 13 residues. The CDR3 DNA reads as TGTGCCAGTAGTGCCGGGACGGCCCAGCCCCAGCATTTT. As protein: CASSAGTAQPQHF.

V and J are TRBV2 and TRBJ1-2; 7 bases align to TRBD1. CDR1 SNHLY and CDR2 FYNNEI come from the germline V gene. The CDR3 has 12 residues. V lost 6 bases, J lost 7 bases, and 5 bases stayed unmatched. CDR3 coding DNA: TGTGCCAGCAGGACAGGGAAAATTGGCTACACCTTC. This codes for CASRTGKIGYTF.

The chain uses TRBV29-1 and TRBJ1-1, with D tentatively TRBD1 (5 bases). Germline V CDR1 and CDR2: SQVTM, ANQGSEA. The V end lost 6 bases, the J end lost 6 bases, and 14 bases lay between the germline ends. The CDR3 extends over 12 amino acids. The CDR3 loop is CSVRGAQAEAFF. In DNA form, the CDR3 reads TGCAGCGTAAGGGGCGCGCAGGCTGAAGCTTTCTTT.

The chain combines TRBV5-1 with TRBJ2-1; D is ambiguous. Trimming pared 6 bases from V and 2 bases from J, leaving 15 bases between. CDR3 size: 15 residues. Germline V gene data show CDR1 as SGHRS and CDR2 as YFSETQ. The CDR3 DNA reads TGCGCCAGCACCCAAACTCGAAGCACCTACAATGAGCAGTTCTTC. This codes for CASTQTRSTYNEQFF. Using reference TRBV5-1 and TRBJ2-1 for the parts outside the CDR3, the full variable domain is KAGVTQTPRYLIKTRGQQVTLSCSPISGHRSVSWYQQTPGQGLQFLFEYFSETQRNKGNFPGRFSGRQFSNSRSEMNVSTLELGDSALYLCASTQTRSTYNEQFFGPGTRLTVL.

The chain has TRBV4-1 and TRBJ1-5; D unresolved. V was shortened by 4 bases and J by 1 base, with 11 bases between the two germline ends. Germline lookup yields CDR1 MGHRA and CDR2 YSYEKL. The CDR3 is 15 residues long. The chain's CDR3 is CASSLRGISNQPQHF. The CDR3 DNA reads TGCGCCAGCAGCCTGAGAGGAATCAGCAATCAGCCCCAGCATTTT.